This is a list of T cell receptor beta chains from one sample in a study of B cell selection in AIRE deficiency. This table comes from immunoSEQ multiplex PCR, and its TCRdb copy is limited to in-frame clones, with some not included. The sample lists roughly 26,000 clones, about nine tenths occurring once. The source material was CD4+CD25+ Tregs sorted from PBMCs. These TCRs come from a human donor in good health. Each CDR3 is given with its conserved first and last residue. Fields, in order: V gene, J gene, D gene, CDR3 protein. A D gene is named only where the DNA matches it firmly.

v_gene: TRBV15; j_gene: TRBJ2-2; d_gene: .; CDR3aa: CATSRDREGVTGELFF
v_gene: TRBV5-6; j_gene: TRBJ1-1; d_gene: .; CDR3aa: CASSLYPEVRDTEAFF
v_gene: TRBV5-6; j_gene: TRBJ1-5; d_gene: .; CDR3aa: CASSSGGRNQPQHF
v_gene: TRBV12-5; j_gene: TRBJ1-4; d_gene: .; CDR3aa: CASGLGTFNEKLFF
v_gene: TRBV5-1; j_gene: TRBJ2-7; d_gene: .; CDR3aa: CASSYEGNYEQYF
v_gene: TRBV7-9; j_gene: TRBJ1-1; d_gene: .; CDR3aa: CASSFTFTEAFF
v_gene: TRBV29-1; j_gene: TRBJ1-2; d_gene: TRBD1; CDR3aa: CSVEEGRGPSLGYTF
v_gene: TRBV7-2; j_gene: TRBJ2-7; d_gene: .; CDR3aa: CASSLEGQVVEQYF
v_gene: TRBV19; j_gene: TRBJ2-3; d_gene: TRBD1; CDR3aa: CASSRNVQGVSWSTDTQYF
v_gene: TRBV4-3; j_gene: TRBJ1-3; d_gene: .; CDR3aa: CASSQDPGNTIYF
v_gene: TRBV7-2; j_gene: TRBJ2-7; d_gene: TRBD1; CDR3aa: CASSLGGGQGVNEQYF
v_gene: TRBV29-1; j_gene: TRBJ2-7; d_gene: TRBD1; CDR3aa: CSLRQGAEQYF
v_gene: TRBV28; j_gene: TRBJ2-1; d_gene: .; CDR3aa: CASSLKGQEQFF
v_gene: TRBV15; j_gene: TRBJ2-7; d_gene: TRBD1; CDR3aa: CATSRDATGIYEQYF
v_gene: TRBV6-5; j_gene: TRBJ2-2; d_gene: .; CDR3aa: CASRLEDRNTGELFF
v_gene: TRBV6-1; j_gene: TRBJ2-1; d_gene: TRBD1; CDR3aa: CASSETGARSYNEQFF
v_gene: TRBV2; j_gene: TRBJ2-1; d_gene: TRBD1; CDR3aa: CASSAGTGTYNEQFF
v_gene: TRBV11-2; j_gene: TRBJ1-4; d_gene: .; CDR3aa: CASSDRKNEKLFF
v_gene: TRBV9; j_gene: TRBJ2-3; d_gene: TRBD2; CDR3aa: CASSPGVAGGPETQYF